These T cell receptor beta chains were read from a single sample in a study of blood T cell repertoires in COVID-19. Profiling relied on immunoSEQ multiplex PCR, and the TCRdb table lists in-frame clones only, not all of them. The sample records some 120,000 clones, roughly 84% being singletons. Source material: peripheral blood. The receptor source for this set is a man aged 55-75 years with acute or convalescent COVID-19. Each CDR3 is given with its conserved first and last residue. Each record gives: CDR3 DNA, CDR3 protein, V gene, clone size, D gene, J gene. D genes are given only for firm matches. Clone size is not always given. Where it is, it says once, few, many or a class for expanded clones.

TGTGCCAGCAGCCGACTGAGGGATTCGGATGGCTACACCTTC | CASSRLRDSDGYTF | TRBV11-2 | few | - | TRBJ1-2
TGTGCCAGCAGCTCCCTCACAGTACCCTCTAACTATGGCTACACCTTC | CASSSLTVPSNYGYTF | TRBV28 | - | - | TRBJ1-2
TGTGCTAGCAGCCCATTCTTACTAGTTCCCGGGGAGCTGTTTTTT | CASSPFLLVPGELFF | TRBV7-7 | - | - | TRBJ2-2
TGTGCCAGCGGCTCCCTAGCGGGAGTCCCAGATACGCAGTATTTT | CASGSLAGVPDTQYF | TRBV6-5 | - | TRBD2 | TRBJ2-3
TGTGCCAGCAGTTTTGGAGGGGGCGTTGAGCAGTACTTC | CASSFGGGVEQYF | TRBV12-3/TRBV12-4 | - | - | TRBJ2-7
TGCGCCAGCAGCCCCGGACAGGGATGGAATGAAAAACTGTTTTTT | CASSPGQGWNEKLFF | TRBV5-1 | - | TRBD1 | TRBJ1-4
TGTGCCAGCAGCGACAGGGGAGGGCAGCCCCAGCATTTT | CASSDRGGQPQHF | TRBV7-2 | - | TRBD1 | TRBJ1-5
TGTGCCAGCAGTTTAGCGAAGCACTACGAGCAGTACTTC | CASSLAKHYEQYF | TRBV12-3/TRBV12-4 | - | - | TRBJ2-7
TGTGCCAGCAGCCCAAACACAGATACGCAGTATTTT | CASSPNTDTQYF | TRBV5-6 | once | - | TRBJ2-3
TGTGCCAGCAGCTCATGGACAGCTAACTATGGCTACACCTTC | CASSSWTANYGYTF | TRBV7-2 | - | - | TRBJ1-2
TGTGCCAGCTCACCAGACAGGGAGTATGGCTACACCTTC | CASSPDREYGYTF | TRBV18 | once | TRBD1 | TRBJ1-2
TGTGCCAGCAGCGCCCATCGACAGGGCCCCTACGAGCAGTACTTC | CASSAHRQGPYEQYF | TRBV9 | - | TRBD1 | TRBJ2-7
TGTGCCAGCTCACCACTGGGCCGGGCTAGCGGCTACGAGCAGTACTTC | CASSPLGRASGYEQYF | TRBV18 | - | TRBD2 | TRBJ2-7
TGCGCCAGCAGCCTCGGACTAGCGGGCGCCTACGAGCAGTACTTC | CASSLGLAGAYEQYF | TRBV4-1 | - | TRBD2 | TRBJ2-7
TGTGCCAGCAGCCCCACAGGGGGGGGACTAGCGGGAGTACGGGAGCAGTACTTC | CASSPTGGGLAGVREQYF | TRBV9 | - | TRBD2 | TRBJ2-7
TGCAGCGACGGGACAGGGGGCTCACCCCTCCACTTT | CSDGTGGSPLHF | TRBV29-1 | - | TRBD1 | TRBJ1-6
TGTGCCAGCAGTCCCGGGACACACAACCTTGAAGCTTTCTTT | CASSPGTHNLEAFF | TRBV6-6 | few | - | TRBJ1-1
TGCGCCAGCAGTCACCTCTGGGGCCCCGGGGAGCTGTTTTTT | CASSHLWGPGELFF | TRBV23-1 | - | - | TRBJ2-2
TGTGCCAGCAGTTTGAGGTCTCTTAGCCGCAATGAGCAGTTCTTC | CASSLRSLSRNEQFF | TRBV28 | - | - | TRBJ2-1
TGTGCCAGCAGTAAAAACCCGGGAGGCTCCTACGAGCAGTACTTC | CASSKNPGGSYEQYF | TRBV6-5 | - | TRBD2 | TRBJ2-7
TGTGCCAGCAGCCCCGAGGGGGGGCCCCATTCACCCCTCCACTTT | CASSPEGGPHSPLHF | TRBV7-3 | - | - | TRBJ1-6
TGTGCCAGCGGCTATGCGGGGGAAAGCACAGATACGCAGTATTTT | CASGYAGESTDTQYF | TRBV9 | - | TRBD2 | TRBJ2-3
TGTGCCAGCAGTTTATCGAGGGAACAGACCCAGTACTTC | CASSLSREQTQYF | TRBV27 | - | - | TRBJ2-5
TGCGCCAGCAGCCCCACTAGGAGCTCCTACAATGAGCAGTTCTTC | CASSPTRSSYNEQFF | TRBV4-1 | - | - | TRBJ2-1
TGTGCCAGTAGTATGGGATTGACAGTAGTTCCCTACGAGCAGTACTTC | CASSMGLTVVPYEQYF | TRBV19 | - | - | TRBJ2-7
TGTGCCAGCAGCCTCGACAGTGCCACAGATACGCAGTATTTT | CASSLDSATDTQYF | TRBV9 | - | - | TRBJ2-3
TGCGCCAGCAGCTTGGCAGGGGAGACCCAGTACTTC | CASSLAGETQYF | TRBV5-1 | - | - | TRBJ2-5
TGTGCCAGTAGTATAGGAGGGCTACACACCGGGGAGCTGTTTTTT | CASSIGGLHTGELFF | TRBV19 | - | - | TRBJ2-2
TGTGCCACCAGTTCTTCTAAGGGGAGGACTGAAGCTTTCTTT | CATSSSKGRTEAFF | TRBV24-1 | - | - | TRBJ1-1
TGTGCCAGCCGGGATTTAGGCACAGATACGCAGTATTTT | CASRDLGTDTQYF | TRBV6-6 | - | - | TRBJ2-3
TGTGCCAGCAGCTTGGGACAGCCGACTAGCGCCCTCCACTTT | CASSLGQPTSALHF | TRBV7-2 | - | TRBD1 | TRBJ1-6
TGCAGCGTTATTCGACTAGCGCATACCCTTGAGTTCTTC | CSVIRLAHTLEFF | TRBV29-1 | - | TRBD2 | TRBJ2-1
TGTGCCAGCAGCTCCGACGGGACACGGGGAGCTTTCTTT | CASSSDGTRGAFF | TRBV7-8 | - | - | TRBJ1-1
TGTGCCAGTAGTCAGGGGTCCGGGGCCAACGTCCTGACTTTC | CASSQGSGANVLTF | TRBV19 | - | - | TRBJ2-6